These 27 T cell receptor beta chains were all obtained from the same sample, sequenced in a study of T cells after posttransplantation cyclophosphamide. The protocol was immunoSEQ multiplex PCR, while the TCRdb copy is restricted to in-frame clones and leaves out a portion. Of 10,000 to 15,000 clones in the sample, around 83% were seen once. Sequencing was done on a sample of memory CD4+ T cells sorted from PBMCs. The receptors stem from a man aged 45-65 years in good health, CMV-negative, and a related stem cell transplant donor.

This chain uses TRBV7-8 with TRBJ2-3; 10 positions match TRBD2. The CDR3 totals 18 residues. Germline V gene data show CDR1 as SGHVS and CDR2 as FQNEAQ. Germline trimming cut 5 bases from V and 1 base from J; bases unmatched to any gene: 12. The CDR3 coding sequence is TGTGCCAGCAGCCCCTTCGACCAGCTAGCGGGGGGCACAGATACGCAGTATTTT. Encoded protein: CASSPFDQLAGGTDTQYF.

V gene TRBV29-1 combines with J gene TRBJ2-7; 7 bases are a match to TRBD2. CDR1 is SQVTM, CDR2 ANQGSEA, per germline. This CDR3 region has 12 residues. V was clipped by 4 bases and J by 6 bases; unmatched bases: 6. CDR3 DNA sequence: TGCAGCGTTGGGGGGGAGGGTCGCGAGCAGTACTTC. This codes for CSVGGEGREQYF.

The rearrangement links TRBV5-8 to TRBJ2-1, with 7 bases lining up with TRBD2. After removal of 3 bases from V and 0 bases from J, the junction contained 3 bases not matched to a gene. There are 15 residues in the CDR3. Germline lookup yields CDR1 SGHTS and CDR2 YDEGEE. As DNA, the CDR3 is TGTGCCAGCAGCTCCGGGGGGAGCTCCTACAATGAGCAGTTCTTC. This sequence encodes CASSSGGSSYNEQFF.

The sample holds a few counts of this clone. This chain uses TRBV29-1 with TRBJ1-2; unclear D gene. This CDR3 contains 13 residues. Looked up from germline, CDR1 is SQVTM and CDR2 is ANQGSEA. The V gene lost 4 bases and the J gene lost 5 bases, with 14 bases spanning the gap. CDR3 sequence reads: CSVVGGRKYGYTF. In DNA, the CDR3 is TGCAGCGTTGTGGGCGGGAGAAAGTATGGCTACACCTTC.

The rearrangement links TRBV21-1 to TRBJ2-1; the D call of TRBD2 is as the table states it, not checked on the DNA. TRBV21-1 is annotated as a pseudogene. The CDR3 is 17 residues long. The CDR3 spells CASSEYLRLASYNEQFF. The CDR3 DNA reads TGTGCCAGCAGCGAGTACCTCAGACTAGCGAGCTACAATGAGCAGTTCTTC.

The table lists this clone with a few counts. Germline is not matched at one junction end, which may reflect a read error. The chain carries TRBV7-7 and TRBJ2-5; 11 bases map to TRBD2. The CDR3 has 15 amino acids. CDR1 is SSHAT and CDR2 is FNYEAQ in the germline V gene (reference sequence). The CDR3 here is CASSLAGGRVETQYF. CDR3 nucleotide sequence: TGTGCTAGCAGCCTAGCGGGAGGAAGAGTGGAGACCCAGTACTTC.

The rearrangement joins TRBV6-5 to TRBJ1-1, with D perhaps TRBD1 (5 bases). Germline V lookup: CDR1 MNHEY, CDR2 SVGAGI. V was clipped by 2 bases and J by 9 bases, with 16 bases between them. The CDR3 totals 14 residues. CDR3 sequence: CASSYADIPGKAFF. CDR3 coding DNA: TGTGCCAGCAGTTACGCCGATATTCCAGGGAAAGCTTTCTTT.

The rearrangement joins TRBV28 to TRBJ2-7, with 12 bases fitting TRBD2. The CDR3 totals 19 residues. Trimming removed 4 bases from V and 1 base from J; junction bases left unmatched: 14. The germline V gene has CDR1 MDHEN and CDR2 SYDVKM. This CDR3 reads CASSSPPGLAGYRSYEQYF. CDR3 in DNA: TGTGCCAGCAGTTCCCCACCCGGACTAGCGGGATATAGGTCCTACGAGCAGTACTTC.

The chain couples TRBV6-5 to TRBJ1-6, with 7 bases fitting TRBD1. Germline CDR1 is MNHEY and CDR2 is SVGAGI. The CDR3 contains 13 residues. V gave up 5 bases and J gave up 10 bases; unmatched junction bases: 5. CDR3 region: CASSRQGSSPLHF. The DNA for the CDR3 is TGTGCCAGCAGTCGACAGGGAAGCTCACCCCTCCACTTT.

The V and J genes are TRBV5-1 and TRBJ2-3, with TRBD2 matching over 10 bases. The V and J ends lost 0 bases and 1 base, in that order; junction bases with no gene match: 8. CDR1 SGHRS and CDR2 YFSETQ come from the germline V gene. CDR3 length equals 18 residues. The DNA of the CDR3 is TGCGCCAGCAGCTTGGGAGCGGGAGGGCCCTCGGGCACAGATACGCAGTATTTT. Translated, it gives CASSLGAGGPSGTDTQYF.

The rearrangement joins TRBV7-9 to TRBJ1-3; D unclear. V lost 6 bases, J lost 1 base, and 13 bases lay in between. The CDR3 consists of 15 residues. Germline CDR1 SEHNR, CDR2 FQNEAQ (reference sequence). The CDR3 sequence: CASRSGPRSGNTIYF. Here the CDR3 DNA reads TGTGCCAGCAGATCAGGTCCCCGTTCTGGAAACACCATATATTTT.

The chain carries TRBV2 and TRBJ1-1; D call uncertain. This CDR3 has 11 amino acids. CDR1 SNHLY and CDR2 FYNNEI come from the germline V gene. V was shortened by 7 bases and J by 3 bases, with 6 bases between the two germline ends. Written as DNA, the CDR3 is TGTGCCAGCACGGTACACACTGAAGCTTTCTTT. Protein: CASTVHTEAFF.

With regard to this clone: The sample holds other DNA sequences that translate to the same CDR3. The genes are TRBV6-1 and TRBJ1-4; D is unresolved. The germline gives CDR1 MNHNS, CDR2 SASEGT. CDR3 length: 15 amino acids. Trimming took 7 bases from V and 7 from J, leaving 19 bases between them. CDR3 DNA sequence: TGTGCCAGCAACATGGGCCACGGGGAGGTTGAAAAACTGTTTTTT. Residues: CASNMGHGEVEKLFF.

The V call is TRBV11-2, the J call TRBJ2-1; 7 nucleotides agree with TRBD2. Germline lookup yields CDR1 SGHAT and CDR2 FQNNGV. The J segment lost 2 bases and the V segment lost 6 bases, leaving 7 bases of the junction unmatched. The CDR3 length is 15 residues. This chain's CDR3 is CASRPGLSPYNEQFF. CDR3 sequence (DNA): TGTGCCAGCAGGCCGGGACTATCTCCCTACAATGAGCAGTTCTTC. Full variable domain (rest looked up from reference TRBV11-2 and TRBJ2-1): EAGVAQSPRYKIIEKRQSVAFWCNPISGHATLYWYQQILGQGPKLLIQFQNNGVVDDSQLPKDRFSAERLKGVDSTLKIQPAKLEDSAVYLCASRPGLSPYNEQFFGPGTRLTVL.

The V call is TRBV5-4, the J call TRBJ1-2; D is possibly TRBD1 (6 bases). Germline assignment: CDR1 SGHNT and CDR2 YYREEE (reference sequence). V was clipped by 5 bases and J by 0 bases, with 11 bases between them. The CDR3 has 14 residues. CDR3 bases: TGTGCCAGCAGGAAACAGGGACCTAACTATGGCTACACCTTC. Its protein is CASRKQGPNYGYTF.

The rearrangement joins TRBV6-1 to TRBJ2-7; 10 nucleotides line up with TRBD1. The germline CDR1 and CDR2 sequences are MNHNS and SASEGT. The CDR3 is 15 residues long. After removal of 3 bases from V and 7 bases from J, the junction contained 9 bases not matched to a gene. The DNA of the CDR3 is TGTGCCAGCAGTGAGCCGGGGGACAGGGGTGGTGAGCAGTACTTC. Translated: CASSEPGDRGGEQYF.

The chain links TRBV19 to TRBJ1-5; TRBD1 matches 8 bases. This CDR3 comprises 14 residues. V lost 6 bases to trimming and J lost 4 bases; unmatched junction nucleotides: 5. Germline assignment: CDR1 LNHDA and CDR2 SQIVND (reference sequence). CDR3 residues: CASSLTGENQPQHF. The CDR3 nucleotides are TGTGCCAGTAGCCTGACAGGGGAGAATCAGCCCCAGCATTTT.

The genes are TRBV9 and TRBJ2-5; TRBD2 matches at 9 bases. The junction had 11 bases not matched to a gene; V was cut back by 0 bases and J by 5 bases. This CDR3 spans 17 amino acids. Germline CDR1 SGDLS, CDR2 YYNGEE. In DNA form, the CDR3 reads TGTGCCAGCAGCGTAGGCGCGAGCGGGGGGCCGGGGGAGACCCAGTACTTC. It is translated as CASSVGASGGPGETQYF.

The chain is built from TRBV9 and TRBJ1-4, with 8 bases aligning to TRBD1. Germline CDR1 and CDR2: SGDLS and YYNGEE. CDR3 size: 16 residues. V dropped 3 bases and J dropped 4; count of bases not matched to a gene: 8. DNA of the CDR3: TGTGCCAGCAGCGCCAGGGGGCAGGGGTTTAATGAAAAACTGTTTTTT. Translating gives CASSARGQGFNEKLFF.

The CDR3 loop reads CASSQGGGYTF. DNA for the CDR3: TGTGCCAGCAGTCAGGGAGGCGGCTACACCTTC. The rearrangement joins TRBV6-5 to TRBJ1-2, with D tentatively TRBD1 (5 bases). The CDR3 sequence is 11 residues long. Germline V gene sequence: CDR1 MNHEY, CDR2 SVGAGI. V lost 5 bases and J 8 bases, leaving 9 bases between the germline ends.

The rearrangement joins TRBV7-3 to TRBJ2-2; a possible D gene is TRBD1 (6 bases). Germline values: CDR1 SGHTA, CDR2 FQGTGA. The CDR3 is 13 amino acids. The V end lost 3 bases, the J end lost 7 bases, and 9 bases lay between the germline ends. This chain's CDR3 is CASSFFRGGELFF. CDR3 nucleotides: TGTGCCAGCAGCTTCTTCAGGGGCGGGGAGCTGTTTTTT.

CDR3 nucleotides: TGTGCCAGCAGTGACTCGGACAGGTCATTTGCCAAAAACATTCAGTACTTC. Amino acid sequence: CASSDSDRSFAKNIQYF. The rearrangement links TRBV6-4 to TRBJ2-4; 7 bases are shared with TRBD1. CDR3 length: 17 residues. Trimming took 0 bases from V and 1 from J; bases not matched to a gene: 6. Germline CDR1 and CDR2: MRHNA and SNTAGT.

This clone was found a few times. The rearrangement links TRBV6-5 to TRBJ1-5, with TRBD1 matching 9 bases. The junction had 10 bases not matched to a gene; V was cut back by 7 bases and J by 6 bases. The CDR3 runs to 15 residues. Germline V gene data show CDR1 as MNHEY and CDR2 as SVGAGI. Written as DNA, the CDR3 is TGTGCCAGCATCAGGACAGGGGAGGGTTGTCAGCCCCAGCATTTT. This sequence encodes CASIRTGEGCQPQHF.

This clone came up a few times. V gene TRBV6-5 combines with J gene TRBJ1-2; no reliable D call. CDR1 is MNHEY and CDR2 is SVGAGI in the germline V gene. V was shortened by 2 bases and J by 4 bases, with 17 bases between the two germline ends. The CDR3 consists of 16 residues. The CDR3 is CASSYTSYTRSYGYTF. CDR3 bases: TGTGCCAGCAGTTACACGAGCTATACGAGGAGCTATGGCTACACCTTC.

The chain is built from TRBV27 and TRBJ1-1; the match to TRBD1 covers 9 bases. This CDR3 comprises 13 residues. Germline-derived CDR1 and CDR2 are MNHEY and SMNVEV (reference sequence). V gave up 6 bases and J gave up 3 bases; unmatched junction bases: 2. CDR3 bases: TGTGCCAGCAGCCGACAGGGGGACACTGAAGCTTTCTTT. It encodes CASSRQGDTEAFF.

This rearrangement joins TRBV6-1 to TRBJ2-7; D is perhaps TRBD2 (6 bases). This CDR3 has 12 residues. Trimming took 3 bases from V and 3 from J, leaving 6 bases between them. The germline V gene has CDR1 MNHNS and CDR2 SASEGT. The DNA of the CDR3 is TGTGCCAGCAGTGAGGGGGGCTACGAGCAGTACTTC. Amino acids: CASSEGGYEQYF.

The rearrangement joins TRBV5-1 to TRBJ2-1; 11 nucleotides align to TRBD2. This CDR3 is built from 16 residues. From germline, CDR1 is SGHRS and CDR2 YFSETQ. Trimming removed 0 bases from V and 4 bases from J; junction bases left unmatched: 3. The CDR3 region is CASSLGLAGGYNEQFF. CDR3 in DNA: TGCGCCAGCAGCTTGGGTTTAGCGGGGGGGTACAATGAGCAGTTCTTC.